The rows below give T cell receptor beta chains drawn from one sample of a study of T cells in tuberculosis. The protocol was immunoSEQ multiplex PCR, while the TCRdb copy is restricted to in-frame clones and leaves out a portion. The sample includes about 34,000 clones, under 95% of them seen just once. Sequences were derived from PBMCs, sampled at tuberculosis diagnosis. The receptors were sampled from an adult with tuberculosis. The CDR3 runs from the conserved cysteine through the conserved F or W. Each record gives: CDR3 DNA, CDR3 protein, J gene, V gene, D gene, clone size. D genes are given only for firm matches. Clone size appears in some rows only: once, few, many, or a class for an expanded clone.

TGTGCCAGCAGTGAAGAGGGACTAGTCTACAATGAGCAGTTCTTC	CASSEEGLVYNEQFF	TRBJ2-1	TRBV2	TRBD2	-
TGTGCCAGCAGTGGCAGCATGGACAGGGGTAATTCTGAAGCTTTCTTT	CASSGSMDRGNSEAFF	TRBJ1-1	TRBV6-4	TRBD1	-
TGTGCCAGCAGTATACAGGAATCCTACAATGAGCAGTTCTTC	CASSIQESYNEQFF	TRBJ2-1	TRBV27	-	-
TGCGCCAGCAGCCCGTCCCGGGACAGTTTCGGGGAGCTGTTTTTT	CASSPSRDSFGELFF	TRBJ2-2	TRBV5-1	TRBD1	-
TGCGCCAGCAGCTTGGAGGCTAGCGGGGAATCCTACGAGCAGTACTTC	CASSLEASGESYEQYF	TRBJ2-7	TRBV5-1	TRBD2	-
TGTGCCAGCAGCATTGACAGGGGGGGCGAGCAGTACTTC	CASSIDRGGEQYF	TRBJ2-7	TRBV2	TRBD1	-
TGTGCCAGCAGTGAAGCGCGTTGGCGGGGGGGTAACAATGAGCAGTTCTTC	CASSEARWRGGNNEQFF	TRBJ2-1	TRBV6-1	TRBD2	-
TGTGCCAGCAGCCCAGGGACGGGAGGAGGAGATACGCAGTATTTT	CASSPGTGGGDTQYF	TRBJ2-3	TRBV2	TRBD2	-
TGTGCCAGTAGCCCGGGACAGGTGATCCAAGAGACCCAGTACTTC	CASSPGQVIQETQYF	TRBJ2-5	TRBV19	TRBD1	-
TGTGCCAGCAGCCCCGGACAGGGGGCATCCTACGAGCAGTACTTC	CASSPGQGASYEQYF	TRBJ2-7	TRBV7-3	TRBD1	-
TGCGCCAGCAGCTTGGGGACAGGGTTTAACTATGGCTACACCTTC	CASSLGTGFNYGYTF	TRBJ1-2	TRBV5-1	TRBD1	-
TGTGCCAGCTCACCAAACCTAGGGACAGGGGATGAAAAACTGTTTTTT	CASSPNLGTGDEKLFF	TRBJ1-4	TRBV18	TRBD1	-
TGTGCCAGCAGCTTGGGAGGGGGCGCGGGTGAAAAACTGTTTTTT	CASSLGGGAGEKLFF	TRBJ1-4	TRBV5-4	TRBD1	-
TGTGCCAGCAGCCCCGTCGGGGGTGCCTACGAGCAGTACTTC	CASSPVGGAYEQYF	TRBJ2-7	TRBV9	-	-
TGTGCCAGCAGCTCCGGTTCGTACCAAGAGACCCAGTACTTC	CASSSGSYQETQYF	TRBJ2-5	TRBV13	-	-
TGTGCCAGCAGTAGTCGGGGGGAGATGAACACTGAAGCTTTCTTT	CASSSRGEMNTEAFF	TRBJ1-1	TRBV27	-	few
TGTGCCAGCAGCTTAGGATCCCGGTATCACACCGGGGAGCTGTTTTTT	CASSLGSRYHTGELFF	TRBJ2-2	TRBV11-2	-	once
TGCAGCGGACAGGTCTCGAACACTGAAGCTTTCTTT	CSGQVSNTEAFF	TRBJ1-1	TRBV29-1	-	-
TGCGCCAGCAGCCAAGAGAAGACAGGGGATTACCAGCCCCAGCATTTT	CASSQEKTGDYQPQHF	TRBJ1-5	TRBV4-1	TRBD1	-
TGTGCCTGGAGCGTGCCGGGACAGGGGACTTATGGCTACACCTTC	CAWSVPGQGTYGYTF	TRBJ1-2	TRBV30	TRBD1	-
TGCGCCAGCAGCCCCGGGGGGGTATGGTCTGGAAACACCATATATTTT	CASSPGGVWSGNTIYF	TRBJ1-3	TRBV5-1	-	-
TGCAGCGTTGTGAGCGGGGGGGAAGAAAGCAATGAGCAGTTCTTC	CSVVSGGEESNEQFF	TRBJ2-1	TRBV29-1	TRBD2	once
TGTGCCAGCAGCGTAGACGTCGGTACTAGCGGGCTCTTTGAGCAGTTCTTC	CASSVDVGTSGLFEQFF	TRBJ2-1	TRBV9	TRBD2	-
TGCGCCAGCAGCCAAGATTTTAGAGAAGCTTTCTTT	CASSQDFREAFF	TRBJ1-1	TRBV4-1	-	-
TGCGCCAGCAGCCAACCGGGACAGGGAAATGAGCAGTTCTTC	CASSQPGQGNEQFF	TRBJ2-1	TRBV4-1	TRBD1	few
TGTGCCAGTAGCCGGGACATAACTAACTATGGCTACACCTTC	CASSRDITNYGYTF	TRBJ1-2	TRBV19	-	-
TGTGCCAGCAGCGGAAGAACAGGGGAAACCGGAAACACCATATATTTT	CASSGRTGETGNTIYF	TRBJ1-3	TRBV9	TRBD1	-
TGTGCCAGAAGCTTGGTATTCCCAGCGGGGCCCCACATTGAGCAGTTCTTC	CARSLVFPAGPHIEQFF	TRBJ2-1	TRBV5-3	TRBD2	-
TGTGCCAGCAGCTTGGAGCGGACTAGCGGTGTCAATGAGCAGTTCTTC	CASSLERTSGVNEQFF	TRBJ2-1	TRBV5-4	TRBD2	once
TGTGCCACCAGCAGAGATGGGGGCTGGACGGAGACCCAGTACTTC	CATSRDGGWTETQYF	TRBJ2-5	TRBV15	-	-
TGTGCCAGCAGACAGGGCGCCTACGAGCAGTACTTC	CASRQGAYEQYF	TRBJ2-7	TRBV2	-	-
TGTGCCAGCAGCGTAGGCCTAGCGGGAGGTTCCACAGATACGCAGTATTTT	CASSVGLAGGSTDTQYF	TRBJ2-3	TRBV9	TRBD2	-
TGCGCCAGCAGCCAAGATTCCGGGCAGCCCCAGCATTTT	CASSQDSGQPQHF	TRBJ1-5	TRBV4-1	-	-
TGCGCCAGCGGGGAAGTCGGGAACGAGCAGTACTTC	CASGEVGNEQYF	TRBJ2-7	TRBV10-2	-	once
TGCGCCAGCAGTTGGGGACTAAACTACGAGCAGTACTTC	CASSWGLNYEQYF	TRBJ2-7	TRBV5-1	TRBD2	once
TGTGCCAGTAGTCCCCACCTTGGAGGCCAGTACTTC	CASSPHLGGQYF	TRBJ2-5	TRBV19	-	once
TGTGCCAGCAAGAGGGCCAGGGAGGACTATGGCTACACCTTC	CASKRAREDYGYTF	TRBJ1-2	TRBV27	-	-
TGTGCCAGCAGTATCAGGGGGAGGGAGCAGTACTTC	CASSIRGREQYF	TRBJ2-7	TRBV28	-	once
TGTGCCAGCACCGGGACAGGGAACACTGAAGCTTTCTTT	CASTGTGNTEAFF	TRBJ1-1	TRBV6-6	TRBD1	-
TGTGCCATCAGTGGAGAAGACAGGGGGGCCACTGAAGCTTTCTTT	CAISGEDRGATEAFF	TRBJ1-1	TRBV10-3	TRBD1	-
TGCGCCAGCAGCTTTAGCGGGGCCCCCACAGATACGCAGTATTTT	CASSFSGAPTDTQYF	TRBJ2-3	TRBV5-1	TRBD2	-
TGCGCCAGCAGCTTGTTCGACAGGGTCTACGAGCAGTACTTC	CASSLFDRVYEQYF	TRBJ2-7	TRBV5-1	TRBD1	-
TGTGCCAGCAATCTGGGAGGTCACTCCTACGAGCAGTACTTC	CASNLGGHSYEQYF	TRBJ2-7	TRBV28	-	-
TGTGCCAGCTCACCCAACCCCCAGGGGGCAACAGATACGCAGTATTTT	CASSPNPQGATDTQYF	TRBJ2-3	TRBV18	TRBD1	-
TGTGCCAGCAGCTGGACTAGCGGGCAGGTCGGGGAGCTGTTTTTT	CASSWTSGQVGELFF	TRBJ2-2	TRBV5-5	TRBD2	-
TGTGCCAGCAGTTCCAGGAACTATGGCTACACCTTC	CASSSRNYGYTF	TRBJ1-2	TRBV6-5	-	-
TGTGCCAGCAGTTTAAGGGCAGGGGCCTCGAACACTGAAGCTTTCTTT	CASSLRAGASNTEAFF	TRBJ1-1	TRBV28	-	-
TGTGCCAGCAGTTACTCGACAGGGGCCCCTACCTACGAGCAGTACTTC	CASSYSTGAPTYEQYF	TRBJ2-7	TRBV6-6	TRBD1	-
TGTGCCAGCAGCCAAGAGGGGGCCTCTGAAGCTTTCTTT	CASSQEGASEAFF	TRBJ1-1	TRBV4-2	-	-
TGTGCCAGTGGACAGGGAAGAGGCTATGGCTACACCTTC	CASGQGRGYGYTF	TRBJ1-2	TRBV19	TRBD1	once
TGCGCCAGCAGCCAACCTATGGTCGGGGAGACCCAGTACTTC	CASSQPMVGETQYF	TRBJ2-5	TRBV4-1	-	-